Sequencing of this T cell receptor (beta chain) was carried out in a study of identical twins. Template switching created a universal primer site, and the cDNA included unique molecular identifiers. Each CDR3 protein gets one entry after TCRdb re-called the 5' RACE reads with MiXCR. The data hold 230,000 or so distinct CDR3 sequences, with approximately 8.3% observed a single time. The V and J ends lost 3 bases and 4 bases respectively, with 15 bases between them. Per the germline V gene, CDR1 is ENHRY and CDR2 is SYGVKD. This CDR3 region has 15 residues. This clonotype was found a few times. All donors comprised healthy Caucasians. This sample was shared with a second study, whose subject was yellow fever vaccine responses in identical twins.

This sequence was found in a woman aged 18-29 years in good health. The sequencing sample was made of CD8+ T cells sorted from blood. V and J are TRBV10-3 and TRBJ2-5; a possible D gene is TRBD2 (5 bases). The CDR3 sequence is CAISDGLSAGETQYF. Here the CDR3 DNA reads TGTGCCATCAGTGACGGGCTGTCGGCGGGAGAGACCCAGTACTTC.